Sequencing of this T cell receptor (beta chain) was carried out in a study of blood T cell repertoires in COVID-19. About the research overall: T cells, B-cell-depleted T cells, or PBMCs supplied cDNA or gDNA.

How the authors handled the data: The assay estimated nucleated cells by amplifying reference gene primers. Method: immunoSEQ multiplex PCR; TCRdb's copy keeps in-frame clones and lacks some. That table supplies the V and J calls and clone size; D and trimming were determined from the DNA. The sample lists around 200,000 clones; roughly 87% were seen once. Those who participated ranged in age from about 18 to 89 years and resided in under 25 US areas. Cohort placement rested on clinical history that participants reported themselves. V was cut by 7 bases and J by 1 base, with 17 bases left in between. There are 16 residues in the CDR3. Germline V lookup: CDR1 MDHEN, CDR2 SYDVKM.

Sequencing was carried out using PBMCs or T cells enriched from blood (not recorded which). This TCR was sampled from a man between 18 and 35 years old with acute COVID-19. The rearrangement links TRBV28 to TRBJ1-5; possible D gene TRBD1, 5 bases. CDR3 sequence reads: CASTNGGGLSNQPQHF. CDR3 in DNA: TGTGCCAGCACTAACGGGGGGGGGTTGAGCAATCAGCCCCAGCATTTT.